This record concerns one T cell receptor (beta chain) sequence. What it binds is not known. These data originate in a study of cytomegalovirus exposure and HLA in healthy donors. Study observations and caveats: A later analysis showed HLA-associated TCR beta chains outstripping equally common others in clonal expansion. It was only CMV serostatus that was available as immune exposure information. Among the most significant clusters, several appeared linked to common viral pathogens in a later analysis.

PCR amplification relied on 60 Vbeta primers (plus 13 Jbeta primers). As handled by the study authors: The authors later counted about 80 million unique TCR beta chains, 9 million to 12 million of them shared. Repertoires were generated with immunoSEQ multiplex PCR, while TCRdb's copy carries only in-frame clones and drops some. V and J calls and clone size are copied from that table; D and trimming were computed from the DNA. The table for this sample gives approximately 180,000 clones. Input material: PBMCs. The clonotype comes from a man aged 25 to 40 in good health and CMV-seronegative.

Here the CDR3 DNA reads TGTGCCAGCCTACGGAGAGTGGGAGAGACCCAGTACTTC. Protein product: CASLRRVGETQYF. This chain uses TRBV6-5 with TRBJ2-5; no firm D call. V was cut by 8 bases and J by 4 bases, with 14 bases left in between. Germline V gene sequence: CDR1 MNHEY, CDR2 SVGAGI. This CDR3 spans 13 amino acids.